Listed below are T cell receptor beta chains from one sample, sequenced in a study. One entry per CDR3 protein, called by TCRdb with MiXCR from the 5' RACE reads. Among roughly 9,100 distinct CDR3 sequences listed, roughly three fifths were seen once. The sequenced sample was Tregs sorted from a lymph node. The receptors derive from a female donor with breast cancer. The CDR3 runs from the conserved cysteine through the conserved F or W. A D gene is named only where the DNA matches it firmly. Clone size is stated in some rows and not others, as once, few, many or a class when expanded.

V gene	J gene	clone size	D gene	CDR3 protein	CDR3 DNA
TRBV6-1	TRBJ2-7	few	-	CASSELGYEQYF	TGTGCCAGCAGTGAACTGGGATACGAGCAGTACTTC
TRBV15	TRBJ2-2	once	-	CATSRDRGVGELFF	TGTGCCACCAGCAGAGATAGAGGGGTCGGGGAGCTGTTTTTT
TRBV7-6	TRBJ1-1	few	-	CASSPSTRGTEAFF	TGTGCCAGCAGCCCTAGCACCCGGGGCACTGAAGCTTTCTTT
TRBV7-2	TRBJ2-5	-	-	CASSASTGVETQYF	TGTGCCAGCAGCGCGTCCACGGGGGTAGAGACCCAGTACTTC
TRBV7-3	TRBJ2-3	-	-	CASSFTGTWADTQYF	TGTGCCAGCAGCTTTACAGGGACCTGGGCAGATACGCAGTATTTT
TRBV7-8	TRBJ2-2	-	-	CASSLLRGNTGELFF	TGTGCCAGCAGCTTATTACGGGGGAACACCGGGGAGCTGTTTTTT
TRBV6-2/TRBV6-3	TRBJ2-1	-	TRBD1	CASSAPGQKNEQFF	TGTGCCAGCAGTGCACCGGGACAGAAGAATGAGCAGTTCTTC
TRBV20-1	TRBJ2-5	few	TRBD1	CSANRGLVTHEETQYF	TGCAGTGCGAACAGGGGGCTAGTCACCCACGAAGAGACCCAGTACTTC
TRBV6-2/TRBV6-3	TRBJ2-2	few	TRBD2	CASRPSGRRTGELFF	TGTGCCAGCAGGCCCAGCGGGAGGAGGACCGGGGAGCTGTTTTTT
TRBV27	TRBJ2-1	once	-	CASTPNSGAGYNEQFF	TGTGCCAGCACTCCTAACTCGGGGGCGGGATACAATGAGCAGTTCTTC
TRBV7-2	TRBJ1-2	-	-	CASSSRAPVGYGYTF	TGTGCCAGCAGCTCACGGGCCCCGGTTGGTTATGGCTACACCTTC
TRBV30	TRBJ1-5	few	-	CAWSVLEGQGPQHF	TGTGCCTGGAGTGTTTTGGAGGGGCAAGGGCCCCAGCATTTT
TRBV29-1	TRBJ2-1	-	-	CGVETGQNNEQFF	TGCGGCGTTGAGACAGGACAGAACAATGAGCAGTTCTTC
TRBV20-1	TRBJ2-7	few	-	CSARRDGGLDEQYF	TGCAGTGCTCGCCGGGACGGAGGTCTCGACGAGCAGTACTTC
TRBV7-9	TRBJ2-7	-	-	CAGSLQGGEQYF	TGTGCCGGCAGCCTCCAGGGCGGGGAGCAGTACTTC
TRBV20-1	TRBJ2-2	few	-	CSARDSGSAATGELFF	TGCAGTGCTAGAGATTCAGGGAGTGCGGCCACCGGGGAGCTGTTTTTT
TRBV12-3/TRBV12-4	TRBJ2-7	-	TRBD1	CASSLDRVNEQYF	TGTGCCAGCAGCCTTGACAGGGTAAACGAGCAGTACTTC
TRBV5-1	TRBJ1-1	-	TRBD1	CASSLLGTGSTKNTEAFF	TGCGCCAGCAGCTTGTTAGGGACAGGGAGCACTAAGAACACTGAAGCTTTCTTT
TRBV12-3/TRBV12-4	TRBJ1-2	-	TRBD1	CASEDRGFGYTF	TGTGCCAGTGAAGACAGGGGGTTCGGCTACACCTTC
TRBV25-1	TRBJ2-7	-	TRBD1	CASSVQGSSYEQYF	TGTGCCAGCAGTGTACAGGGGAGTAGTTACGAGCAGTACTTC
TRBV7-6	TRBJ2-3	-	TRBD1	CASSRDRGAYNEQYF	TGTGCCAGCAGCCGGGACAGGGGGGCCTACAATGAGCAGTATTTT
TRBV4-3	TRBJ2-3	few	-	CASRQDPVTDTQYF	TGCGCCAGCAGACAAGATCCCGTCACAGATACGCAGTATTTT
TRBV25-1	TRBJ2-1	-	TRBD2	CASSEKRDPNNEQFF	TGTGCCAGCAGTGAAAAGCGGGACCCCAACAATGAGCAGTTCTTC
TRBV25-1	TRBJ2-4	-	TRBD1	CASSDGQGQEAKNIQYF	TGTGCCAGCAGTGATGGACAGGGCCAAGAAGCCAAAAACATTCAGTACTTC
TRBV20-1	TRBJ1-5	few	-	CSARDMRQLNQPQHF	TGCAGTGCTAGAGATATGAGGCAGCTCAATCAGCCCCAGCATTTT
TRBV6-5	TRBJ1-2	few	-	CASSYEGSYGYTF	TGTGCCAGCAGTTATGAGGGTTCCTATGGCTACACCTTC
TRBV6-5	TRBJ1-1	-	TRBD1	CASRPTGGTEAFF	TGTGCCAGCAGACCTACAGGGGGCACTGAAGCTTTCTTT
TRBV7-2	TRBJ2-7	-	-	CASSRGGRVYEQYF	TGTGCCAGCAGCCGGGGCGGGCGGGTCTACGAGCAGTACTTC
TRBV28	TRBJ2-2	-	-	CASSTEFGELFF	TGTGCCAGCAGCACAGAATTCGGGGAGCTGTTTTTT
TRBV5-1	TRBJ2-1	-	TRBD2	CASSFPQLAGGGYNEQFF	TGCGCCAGCAGCTTTCCCCAACTAGCGGGAGGTGGATACAATGAGCAGTTCTTC
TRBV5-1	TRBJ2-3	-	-	CASSDSHNTDTQYF	TGCGCCAGCAGCGACAGCCATAACACAGATACGCAGTATTTT
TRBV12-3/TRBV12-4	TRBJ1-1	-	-	CASGTHMYTEAFF	TGTGCCAGCGGGACACACATGTACACTGAAGCTTTCTTT
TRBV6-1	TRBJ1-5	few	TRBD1	CASSGPTGDGNQPQHF	TGTGCCAGCAGTGGCCCGACAGGGGACGGCAATCAGCCCCAGCATTTT
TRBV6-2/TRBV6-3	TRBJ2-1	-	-	CASRQHHPASYNEQFF	TGTGCCAGCAGACAACACCACCCGGCGAGCTACAATGAGCAGTTCTTC
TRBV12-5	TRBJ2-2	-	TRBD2	CASGLASGVNTGELFF	TGTGCTAGTGGTTTGGCTAGCGGGGTGAACACCGGGGAGCTGTTTTTT
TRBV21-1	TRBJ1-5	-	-	CASSKCPGNNQPQHF	TGTGCCAGCAGCAAATGTCCGGGCAATAATCAGCCCCAGCATTTT
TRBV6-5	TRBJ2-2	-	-	CASSYIATQSTGELFF	TGTGCCAGCAGTTACATAGCGACACAAAGCACCGGGGAGCTGTTTTTT
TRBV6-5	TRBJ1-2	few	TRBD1	CASSYGGGQSFGYTF	TGTGCCAGCAGTTACGGTGGGGGACAGAGCTTCGGCTACACCTTC
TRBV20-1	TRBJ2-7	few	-	CSAKRGGIYEQYF	TGCAGTGCAAAAAGAGGGGGGATATACGAGCAGTACTTC
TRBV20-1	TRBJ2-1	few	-	CSARSPLAWGEQFF	TGCAGTGCTAGGTCCCCGCTAGCGTGGGGTGAGCAGTTCTTC
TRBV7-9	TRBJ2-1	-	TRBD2	CASSLGLAGGTEQFF	TGTGCCAGCAGCCTAGGCCTAGCGGGAGGGACTGAGCAGTTCTTC
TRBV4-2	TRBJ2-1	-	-	CASSHGSITHEQFF	TGTGCCAGCAGCCATGGTTCTATTACCCATGAGCAGTTCTTC
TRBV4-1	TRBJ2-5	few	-	CASSQLGNGETQYF	TGCGCCAGCAGCCAATTGGGTAACGGGGAGACCCAGTACTTC
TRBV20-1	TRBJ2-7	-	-	CSAKSRVGWYEQYF	TGCAGTGCTAAGAGCAGGGTGGGGTGGTACGAGCAGTACTTC
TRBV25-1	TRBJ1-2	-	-	CASSEPGRNYGYTF	TGTGCCAGCAGTGAACCAGGGCGTAACTATGGCTACACCTTC
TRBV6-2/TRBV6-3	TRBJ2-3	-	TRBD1	CASRRRDSNTDTQYF	TGTGCCAGCAGGCGCCGGGACAGCAACACAGATACGCAGTATTTT
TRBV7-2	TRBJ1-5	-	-	CASSLAPRAGGQPQHF	TGTGCCAGCAGCTTAGCGCCCAGGGCGGGGGGTCAGCCCCAGCATTTT
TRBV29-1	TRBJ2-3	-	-	CSGLGETSTDTQYF	TGCAGCGGACTGGGCGAGACTAGCACAGATACGCAGTATTTT
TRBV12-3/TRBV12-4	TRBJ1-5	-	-	CANSLGGSNQPQHF	TGTGCCAACAGTTTGGGCGGTAGCAATCAGCCCCAGCATTTT
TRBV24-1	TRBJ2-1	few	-	CATAAVGGGYNEQFF	TGTGCCACGGCCGCGGTAGGAGGGGGCTACAATGAGCAGTTCTTC
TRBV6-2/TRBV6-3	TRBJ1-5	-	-	CASSWRNQPQHF	TGTGCCAGCAGTTGGCGCAATCAGCCCCAGCATTTT
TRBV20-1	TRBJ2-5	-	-	CSATVQETQYF	TGCAGTGCTACCGTCCAAGAGACCCAGTACTTC
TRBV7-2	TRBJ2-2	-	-	CASSQQGHGELFF	TGTGCCAGCAGCCAACAGGGACACGGGGAGCTGTTTTTT